Presented here are 8 T cell receptor beta chains from one specimen sequenced in a study of control samples from healthy donors and cancer patients (dated by TCRdb to the early 2020s). Libraries were prepared through the immunoSEQ multiplex PCR assay. TCRdb mirrors the immuneACCESS table, restricted to in-frame sequences. Some clones are absent from its copies; in checked studies, under half trace to an unresolved V gene, and the reason for the others is unknown. The table for this sample lists 130,000 or so clones; 70% to 90% of them were counted only once. The ten largest clones take up roughly 3.2% of the sample. The source material was blood. These receptors all stem from a man in his fifties in good health.

In this sample, this clone turned up once. CDR3 bases: TGCGCCAGCAGCTTGGCTAGCGGGGGTTACTACGAGCAGTACTTC. This encodes CASSLASGGYYEQYF. This sequence joins TRBV5-1 and TRBJ2-7; 10 bases are shared with TRBD2. J lost 3 bases, V lost 0 bases, and 3 bases had no gene match. The CDR3 has 15 residues. Per the germline V gene, CDR1 is SGHRS and CDR2 is YFSETQ.

This rearrangement joins TRBV3-1 (or the pseudogene TRBV3-2) to TRBJ2-5, with 13 bases matching TRBD2. This CDR3 has 17 amino acids. CDR1 is LGHDT and CDR2 is YNNKEL in the germline V gene (reference sequence). V was clipped by 4 bases and J by 2 bases; unmatched bases: 7. The CDR3 nucleotides read TGTGCCAGCAGCCCCTGGACTAGCGGGGGATATCAAGAGACCCAGTACTTC. It translates to CASSPWTSGGYQETQYF.

J is TRBJ2-2 and V is TRBV24-1; 12 nucleotides match TRBD2. Germline CDR1 KGHDR, CDR2 SFDVKD. Trimming removed 4 bases from V and 3 bases from J; junction bases left unmatched: 5. This CDR3 has 17 residues. This CDR3 is CATSDELAGGDTGELFF. CDR3 sequence (DNA): TGTGCCACCAGTGACGAACTAGCGGGGGGCGACACCGGGGAGCTGTTTTTT.

The genes are TRBV7-3 and TRBJ2-3, with D perhaps TRBD2 (6 bases). This CDR3 region has 15 residues. Trimming shortened V by 5 bases and J by 0 bases, and 12 bases separated the two germline ends. Germline V gene lookup returns CDR1 SGHTA and CDR2 FQGTGA. The CDR3 region is CASSPDYLSTDTQYF. The CDR3 bases are TGTGCCAGCAGCCCGGACTACCTTAGCACAGATACGCAGTATTTT.

The CDR3 coding sequence is TGTGCCAGCAGCTTCAGTTCAGGACCCAATCAGCCCCAGCATTTT. It translates to CASSFSSGPNQPQHF. This chain uses TRBV7-9 with TRBJ1-5; D is unclear. The germline CDR1 and CDR2 sequences are SEHNR and FQNEAQ (reference sequence). The V gene lost 3 bases and the J gene lost 3 bases, with 12 bases spanning the gap. The CDR3 spans 15 residues.

The rearrangement links TRBV7-9 to TRBJ2-3; 12 bases align to TRBD1. This CDR3 is built from 17 residues. J was trimmed by 6 bases and V by 5 bases; bases with no gene match: 12. Germline V gene data show CDR1 as SEHNR and CDR2 as FQNEAQ (reference sequence). The DNA of the CDR3 is TGTGCCAGCAGCCAATTAGGGACAGGGGGCGCGGGGGATACGCAGTATTTT. This gives the protein CASSQLGTGGAGDTQYF.

The genes are TRBV19 and TRBJ1-2; no firm D call. Trimming stripped 5 bases from V and 10 bases from J, with 23 bases between. Germline V CDR1 and CDR2: LNHDA, SQIVND (reference sequence). The CDR3 runs to 15 residues. Here the CDR3 reads CASSDGSLPPDAYTF. CDR3 nucleotide sequence: TGTGCCAGTAGTGACGGGAGCCTGCCGCCTGATGCCTACACCTTC.

The chain uses TRBV29-1 and TRBJ2-1, with 9 bases identical to TRBD2. V was pared by 4 bases and J by 4 bases, with 8 bases of the junction left unmatched. CDR1 and CDR2 from the germline V gene are SQVTM and ANQGSEA. There are 15 residues in the CDR3. Written as DNA, the CDR3 is TGCAGCGTTGTTGGCCTAGCGGGGTTTTACAATGAGCAGTTCTTC. Its protein product is CSVVGLAGFYNEQFF.